The 24 T cell receptor beta chains below come from one sample, sequenced in a study of T cell responses to AZD1222 COVID-19 vaccine. Some clones are missing from TCRdb's copy, which holds only in-frame ones; the method was immunoSEQ multiplex PCR. Here the sample spans fewer than 200,000 clones, 85% to 90% being singletons. The specimen was peripheral blood, collected 28 days after the second dose of the MenACWY control vaccine. These receptors were obtained from an adult who received the MenACWY meningococcal vaccine as a control.

The chain carries TRBV19 and TRBJ1-5; 7 bases line up with TRBD1. Germline V CDR1 and CDR2: LNHDA, SQIVND (reference sequence). Trimming cost V 5 bases and J 3 bases; bases outside gene matches: 7. The CDR3 extends over 15 amino acids. The CDR3, as DNA: TGTGCCAGTAGTGTAGGACAGGTAAACAATCAGCCCCAGCATTTT. It translates to CASSVGQVNNQPQHF.

V is TRBV10-3 and J is TRBJ1-4, with 8 bases lining up with TRBD1. J gave up 8 bases and V 10 bases, and 9 bases lay outside the gene matches. Germline-derived CDR1 and CDR2 are ENHRY and SYGVKD. This CDR3 contains 13 residues. The CDR3 loop reads CATLQGGGEKLFF. CDR3 coding DNA: TGTGCCACGTTACAGGGGGGTGGCGAAAAACTGTTTTTT.

V gene TRBV7-9 combines with J gene TRBJ2-7; D gene ambiguous. The CDR3 contains 14 residues. V gave up 5 bases and J gave up 3 bases, with 14 bases separating them. Germline V CDR1 and CDR2: SEHNR, FQNEAQ (reference sequence). CDR3 nucleotides: TGTGCCAGCAGCGCTTTAATGGGCATCTACGAGCAGTACTTC. Its translation: CASSALMGIYEQYF. The variable domain in full, with the rest retrieved from reference TRBV7-9 and TRBJ2-7, is DTGVSQNPRHKITKRGQNVTFRCDPISEHNRLYWYRQTLGQGPEFLTYFQNEAQLEKSRLLSDRFSAERPKGSFSTLEIQRTEQGDSAMYLCASSALMGIYEQYFGPGTRLTVT.

This chain uses TRBV7-2 with TRBJ2-7; D call uncertain. V lost 3 bases, J lost 2 bases, and 11 bases lay in between. The CDR3 totals 14 residues. Germline V lookup: CDR1 SGHTA, CDR2 FQGNSA. CDR3 protein: CASSFQVPTYEQYF. The CDR3 nucleotides read TGTGCCAGCAGCTTCCAGGTACCCACCTACGAGCAGTACTTC.

The CDR3 sequence is CASSPPQDRTEKLFF. The CDR3 DNA reads TGTGCCAGCTCACCACCCCAGGACAGGACGGAAAAACTGTTTTTT. The chain has TRBV18 and TRBJ1-4; 7 positions agree with TRBD1. The junction had 6 bases not matched to a gene; V was cut back by 0 bases and J by 8 bases. The CDR3 length is 15 residues. Germline CDR1 KGHSH, CDR2 LQKENI.

The chain employs TRBV4-1 and TRBJ1-1; D is unresolved. The CDR3 is 18 amino acids. CDR1 is MGHRA, CDR2 YSYEKL, per germline. Trimming took off 3 bases at V and 9 bases at J, with 29 bases between the two ends. CDR3: CASSQGYRESAIITQAFF. For the CDR3, the DNA is TGCGCCAGCAGCCAGGGATACCGGGAGAGCGCTATTATAACGCAAGCTTTCTTT.

This chain uses TRBV6-2 or TRBV6-3 with TRBJ2-7; 8 bases are shared with TRBD2. The junction had 10 bases not matched to a gene; V was cut back by 5 bases and J by 4 bases. Per the germline V gene, CDR1 is MNHEY and CDR2 is SVGEGT. This CDR3 contains 15 residues. CDR3 sequence (DNA): TGTGCCAGCAGTACCCCAAGCGGGAGTTCGTACGAGCAGTACTTC. Protein product: CASSTPSGSSYEQYF.

V is TRBV4-3 and J is TRBJ2-7; tentatively, D is TRBD1 (5 bases). The CDR3 length is 15 residues. V dropped 0 bases and J dropped 2 bases, with 11 bases sitting between them. Germline V gene sequence: CDR1 LGHNA, CDR2 YSLEER. The CDR3 here is CASSQDRLTAYEQYF. The CDR3 coding sequence is TGCGCCAGCAGCCAAGATAGGCTGACAGCCTACGAGCAGTACTTC.

The chain links TRBV28 to TRBJ1-1, with 10 bases matching TRBD1. Per germline, CDR1 MDHEN and CDR2 SYDVKM. This CDR3 comprises 16 residues. The V and J ends lost 6 bases and 2 bases, in that order; junction bases with no gene match: 9. The CDR3 coding sequence is TGTGCCAGCAGCCGGGACAGGGGTCGCTTCAACACTGAAGCTTTCTTT. As protein: CASSRDRGRFNTEAFF.

The chain uses TRBV11-3 and TRBJ2-3; TRBD2 aligns across 9 bases. CDR1 is SGHNT and CDR2 is YENEEA in the germline V gene. V lost 4 bases and J lost 4; bases outside the gene matches: 6. The CDR3 extends over 15 amino acids. The CDR3 reads CASSSAGGPSDTQYF. Written as DNA, the CDR3 is TGTGCCAGCAGCTCGGCGGGAGGGCCGTCAGATACGCAGTATTTT.

The V gene is TRBV19, the J gene TRBJ1-1; D remains ambiguous. V was clipped by 0 bases and J by 7 bases, with 9 bases between them. CDR3 length equals 13 residues. Germline V gives CDR1 LNHDA, CDR2 SQIVND (reference sequence). This CDR3 reads CASSIEVWVEAFF. DNA of the CDR3: TGTGCCAGTAGTATAGAAGTGTGGGTTGAAGCTTTCTTT.

V gene TRBV2 combines with J gene TRBJ1-5, with unresolved D. The V and J ends lost 5 bases and 0 bases respectively, with 11 bases between them. CDR3 length: 15 amino acids. In germline, CDR1 is SNHLY, CDR2 FYNNEI. CDR3: CASSPQITSNQPQHF. CDR3 nucleotides: TGTGCCAGCAGTCCCCAAATCACTAGCAATCAGCCCCAGCATTTT.

The rearrangement uses TRBV5-6 and TRBJ2-2; no clear D. Trimming shortened V by 3 bases and J by 9 bases, and 15 bases separated the two germline ends. The CDR3 is made up of 14 amino acids. The germline CDR1 and CDR2 sequences are SGHDT and YYEEEE. The CDR3 is CASSSSVARRELFF. The DNA for the CDR3 is TGTGCCAGCAGCTCTTCGGTCGCCAGGCGGGAGCTGTTTTTT.

This clone occurred a few times. V and J are TRBV19 and TRBJ1-5, with D perhaps matching TRBD1 (5 bases). The CDR3 extends over 16 amino acids. Germline CDR1 is LNHDA and CDR2 is SQIVND (reference sequence). V shed 5 bases and J shed 2 bases, with 16 bases lying between them. The CDR3 region is CASSHGRGGGNQPQHF. The CDR3 DNA follows: TGTGCCAGTAGTCATGGAAGGGGTGGCGGCAATCAGCCCCAGCATTTT. Full variable domain (missing parts from reference TRBV19 and TRBJ1-5): DGGITQSPKYLFRKEGQNVTLSCEQNLNHDAMYWYRQDPGQGLRLIYYSQIVNDFQKGDIAEGYSVSREKKESFPLTVTSAQKNPTAFYLCASSHGRGGGNQPQHFGDGTRLSIL.

This clone was found once. This chain uses TRBV14 with TRBJ2-7, with D unclear. Looked up from germline, CDR1 is SGHDN and CDR2 is FVKESK. The CDR3 sequence is 11 residues long. V lost 5 bases to trimming and J lost 2 bases, with 4 bases between them. The CDR3: CASSGAYEQYF. The DNA of the CDR3 is TGTGCCAGCAGCGGTGCCTACGAGCAGTACTTC.

V usage is TRBV7-9 and J usage is TRBJ2-3; TRBD1 is a possible D gene (6 bases). Germline CDR1 and CDR2: SEHNR and FQNEAQ (reference sequence). Trimming stripped 5 bases from V and 2 bases from J, with 11 bases between. This CDR3 is built from 14 residues. CDR3 sequence (DNA): TGTGCCAGCAGCGTGGACAGTTCCACAGATACGCAGTATTTT. Its protein is CASSVDSSTDTQYF.

The chain has TRBV6-6 and TRBJ2-7, with a tentative D call TRBD1 (5 bases). This CDR3 contains 15 residues. Germline lookup yields CDR1 MNHNY and CDR2 SVGAGI (reference sequence). Deletions cut 6 bases from V and 1 base from J, with 16 bases between. CDR3 bases: TGTGCCAGCAGCTACGACAGCCGGCAGTCCTACGAGCAGTACTTC. Its protein product is CASSYDSRQSYEQYF.

The gene calls are TRBV4-2 and TRBJ2-1, with 11 bases aligning to TRBD2. Trimming at V came to 1 base and at J to 9 bases, leaving 11 bases not matched to a gene. This CDR3 spans 17 amino acids. Germline V lookup: CDR1 LGHNA, CDR2 YNFKEQ. CDR3 region: CASSQALLAGVRPEQFF. The CDR3 bases are TGTGCCAGCAGCCAAGCTTTACTAGCGGGGGTTCGCCCTGAGCAGTTCTTC.

Only a few counts were recorded for this clone. The rearrangement uses TRBV27 and TRBJ2-7; TRBD2 agrees at 7 bases. Trimming cost V 2 bases and J 7 bases; bases outside gene matches: 11. Germline V gives CDR1 MNHEY, CDR2 SMNVEV (reference sequence). The length of the CDR3 is 15 residues. The CDR3 DNA follows: TGTGCCAGCAGTTTAAAAGGGAGGGCTGGGAATGAGCAGTACTTC. It codes for CASSLKGRAGNEQYF.

This rearrangement joins TRBV27 to TRBJ1-2; 7 bases line up with TRBD1. CDR1 MNHEY and CDR2 SMNVEV come from the germline V gene (reference sequence). Trimming cost V 6 bases and J 3 bases; bases outside gene matches: 4. CDR3 length: 13 amino acids. CDR3 amino acids: CASSRQGDYGYTF. CDR3 nucleotides: TGTGCCAGCAGCCGACAGGGCGACTATGGCTACACCTTC.

This sequence joins TRBV3-1 (or the pseudogene TRBV3-2) and TRBJ2-5; tentative D call: TRBD2 (7 bases). Germline CDR1 and CDR2: LGHDT and YNNKEL (reference sequence). Trimming took 10 bases from V and 2 from J, leaving 23 bases between them. The length of the CDR3 is 16 residues. Here the CDR3 DNA reads TGTGCCACCAACCTGGGGGGGCCCCACGCGCAAGAGACCCAGTACTTC. Its translation: CATNLGGPHAQETQYF.

This clone was recorded only once. The CDR3 here is CASSLSTGAAYNEQFF. As DNA, the CDR3 is TGTGCCAGCAGTTTATCCACAGGGGCGGCTTACAATGAGCAGTTCTTC. The chain has TRBV27 and TRBJ2-1; 7 bases are shared with TRBD1. V gave up 0 bases and J gave up 4 bases; unmatched junction bases: 6. In germline, CDR1 is MNHEY, CDR2 SMNVEV (reference sequence). The CDR3 length is 16 residues.

The chain joins TRBV6-6 to TRBJ2-2, with unresolved D. The germline V gene has CDR1 MNHNY and CDR2 SVGAGI (reference sequence). The CDR3 has 14 amino acids. The ends were cut back, 10 bases at V and 0 bases at J, with 12 bases in the middle. The DNA of the CDR3 is TGTGCCACCCCAGGCCGTCCGAACACCGGGGAGCTGTTTTTT. As protein: CATPGRPNTGELFF.

This clone was observed a single time. J is TRBJ2-7 and V is TRBV19; D gene uncertain. The CDR3 contains 13 residues. Trimming took off 3 bases at V and 3 bases at J, with 9 bases between the two ends. The germline CDR1 and CDR2 sequences are LNHDA and SQIVND (reference sequence). CDR3 sequence: CASSIGLRYEQYF. CDR3 nucleotides: TGTGCCAGTAGTATTGGTTTACGCTACGAGCAGTACTTC.